This T cell receptor (beta chain) was obtained from a study of T cell repertoires in cytomegalovirus infection. For the study at large: Indications came from public TCR beta signatures; they pointed to CMV infection and to a matching HLA type.

V shed 8 bases and J shed 1 base, with 17 bases lying between them. Germline V CDR1 and CDR2: SEHNR, FQNEAQ (reference sequence). The CDR3 runs 15 residues. Study-level points and caveats: Cumulative public TCR beta family frequency identified carriers of CMV plus the relevant HLA. Dominating the ex vivo response were TCR beta clonotypes that were CMV-specific and HLA-C-restricted.

This clonotype was found a few times. What it binds is unknown. A single record per CDR3 protein comes from TCRdb applying MiXCR to the reads. This table holds under 800,000 distinct CDR3 sequences, roughly 24% found once. This TCR came from a human donor in good health (CMV status not recorded). Some clones in this sample may be carry-over from other donors' samples. Sequenced sample: CD8+ T cells from PBMCs. V and J are TRBV7-9 and TRBJ1-2; D gene unclear. The CDR3 reads CASDVPGPDNYGYTF. The DNA of the CDR3 is TGTGCCAGCGATGTTCCTGGGCCGGATAACTATGGCTACACCTTC.